A single sample gave rise to the 32 T cell receptor beta chains below, sequenced in a study of CD8+CD57+ T cells in acquired aplastic anemia. Patients picked for sequencing had shown CD8+CD57+ cell expansion detected by flow cytometry. CDR3 and TCR beta VDJ profiling relied on a genomic DNA template. TCRdb re-called the reads with MiXCR, one entry per CDR3 protein. Counted here are just over 200,000 distinct CDR3 sequences, 50% to 70% occurring once; the ten biggest clones make up roughly 64%. The source material was sorted CD4+, CD8+, or CD8+CD57+ T cells (not recorded which) from PBMCs. These receptors all come from a human donor with aplastic anemia.

The rearrangement joins TRBV7-8 to TRBJ2-7; D is perhaps TRBD1 (5 bases). There are 13 residues in the CDR3. With 1 base removed from V and 3 bases from J, the gap between germline ends came to 7 bases. CDR1 is SGHVS, CDR2 FQNEAQ, per germline. The CDR3 loop reads CASSLEGVYEQYF. CDR3 in DNA: TGTGCCAGCAGCTTAGAAGGGGTCTACGAGCAGTACTTC.

The genes are TRBV2 and TRBJ2-3; weak D call: TRBD1 (5 bases). Trimming shortened V by 7 bases and J by 1 base, and 9 bases separated the two germline ends. Per the germline V gene, CDR1 is SNHLY and CDR2 is FYNNEI. This CDR3 comprises 13 residues. The CDR3 nucleotides read TGTGCCAGCAATAGGGGTCGCACAGATACGCAGTATTTT. Residues: CASNRGRTDTQYF.

V usage is TRBV20-1 and J usage is TRBJ2-7, with 7 bases aligning to TRBD2. J was trimmed by 3 bases and V by 3 bases; bases with no gene match: 17. CDR1 and CDR2 from the germline V gene are DFQATT and SNEGSKA (reference sequence). The CDR3 is 17 residues long. CDR3 region: CSARGREKSWLNYEQYF. In DNA form, the CDR3 reads TGCAGTGCTAGGGGGAGGGAGAAAAGTTGGCTGAACTACGAGCAGTACTTC.

The V and J genes are TRBV15 and TRBJ2-7; possible D gene TRBD2, 5 bases. The CDR3 covers 16 residues. V was trimmed by 5 bases and J by 3 bases, leaving 20 bases between them. Germline assignment: CDR1 LNHNV and CDR2 YYDKDF (reference sequence). Here the CDR3 reads CATSSRRNSEGYEQYF. The CDR3, as DNA: TGTGCCACCAGCTCAAGGAGGAACAGTGAGGGCTACGAGCAGTACTTC. The entire variable domain, with the rest obtained from reference TRBV15 and TRBJ2-7, is as follows: DAMVIQNPRYQVTQFGKPVTLSCSQTLNHNVMYWYQQKSSQAPKLLFHYYDKDFNNEADTPDNFQSRRPNTSFCFLDIRSPGLGDTAMYLCATSSRRNSEGYEQYFGPGTRLTVT.

The chain uses TRBV7-3 and TRBJ1-1; 7 positions match TRBD1. The germline V gene encodes CDR1 SGHTA and CDR2 FQGTGA. The V segment lost 5 bases and the J segment 3 bases; nucleotides outside the gene matches: 3. CDR3 size: 13 residues. DNA for the CDR3: TGTGCCAGCAGCCGTACAGGGGACACTGAAGCTTTCTTT. As protein: CASSRTGDTEAFF.

This clonotype was counted ten times or more. This chain links TRBV19 with TRBJ2-2; 9 positions agree with TRBD1. The germline V gene encodes CDR1 LNHDA and CDR2 SQIVND (reference sequence). The length of the CDR3 is 14 residues. With 8 bases clipped from V and 4 bases from J, the junction kept 5 bases outside the gene matches. In nucleotides, the CDR3 is TGTGCCAGTGGGGACAGGGATATCACCGGGGAGCTGTTTTTT. Translation: CASGDRDITGELFF.

The CDR3 bases are TGTGCCAGCGCCGAAGTGTCGGGGGAGCAGTACTTC. Its protein is CASAEVSGEQYF. The rearrangement uses TRBV6-1 and TRBJ2-7; the D gene is possibly TRBD2 (5 bases). V was cut by 8 bases and J by 7 bases, with 15 bases left in between. Germline CDR1 MNHNS, CDR2 SASEGT. The CDR3 is made up of 12 amino acids.

The sample holds a few counts of this clonotype. The chain combines TRBV25-1 with TRBJ1-2; D is perhaps TRBD1 (6 bases). CDR1 MGHDK and CDR2 SYGVNS come from the germline V gene. This CDR3 contains 14 residues. The V end was cut by 6 bases, the J end by 6 bases, with 17 bases between. CDR3 region: CASSTGPHSDGYTF. CDR3 bases: TGTGCCAGCAGCACAGGGCCACACTCTGATGGCTACACCTTC.

This clonotype was detected ten times or more. V and J are TRBV9 and TRBJ2-1; either TRBD1 or TRBD2 may fit D (5 bases each). Germline assignment: CDR1 SGDLS and CDR2 YYNGEE. The CDR3 runs 13 residues. The V and J ends lost 6 bases and 9 bases respectively, with 16 bases between them. CDR3 residues: CASTPDGDREQFF. The CDR3, as DNA: TGTGCCAGCACCCCGGACGGGGACCGTGAGCAGTTCTTC.

The V call is TRBV7-8, the J call TRBJ1-5, with 7 nucleotides matching TRBD1. J lost 6 bases, V lost 5 bases, and 7 bases had no gene match. This CDR3 region has 14 residues. Germline V gene data show CDR1 as SGHVS and CDR2 as FQNEAQ. The CDR3: CASSPTAGGQPQHF. CDR3 DNA: TGTGCCAGCAGCCCTACGGCAGGGGGTCAGCCCCAGCATTTT. The whole variable domain, remainder taken from reference TRBV7-8 and TRBJ1-5, is GAGVSQSPRYKVAKRGQDVALRCDPISGHVSLFWYQQALGQGPEFLTYFQNEAQLDKSGLPSDRFFAERPEGSVSTLKIQRTQQEDSAVYLCASSPTAGGQPQHFGDGTRLSIL.

The rearrangement uses TRBV6-5 and TRBJ2-7, with D maybe TRBD1 (6 bases). Germline loops: CDR1 MNHEY, CDR2 SVGAGI. There are 14 residues in the CDR3. V was clipped by 0 bases and J by 5 bases, with 11 bases between them. The CDR3 protein is CASSYSTRGHEQYF. In nucleotides, the CDR3 is TGTGCCAGCAGTTACTCGACCAGGGGCCACGAGCAGTACTTC.

The chain links TRBV25-1 to TRBJ1-3; TRBD1 might be the D (5 bases). V lost 1 base, J lost 11 bases, and 15 bases lay in between. This CDR3 comprises 14 residues. From germline, CDR1 is MGHDK and CDR2 SYGVNS. The CDR3 sequence: CASSEWGTGIAIYF. The CDR3 nucleotides read TGTGCCAGCAGTGAATGGGGGACCGGTATCGCCATATATTTT.

The J gene is TRBJ2-2, the V gene TRBV7-3; TRBD2 agrees at 9 bases. After removal of 4 bases from V and 5 bases from J, the junction contained 8 bases not matched to a gene. The germline CDR1 and CDR2 sequences are SGHTA and FQGTGA. This CDR3 is built from 16 residues. This CDR3 reads CASSSSPSGVTGELFF. CDR3 sequence (DNA): TGTGCCAGCAGCTCCAGTCCTAGCGGGGTTACCGGGGAGCTGTTTTTT.

The V call is TRBV20-1, the J call TRBJ1-4; TRBD1 aligns across 10 bases. This CDR3 contains 15 residues. From germline, CDR1 is DFQATT and CDR2 SNEGSKA (reference sequence). J lost 8 bases, V lost 4 bases, and 10 bases had no gene match. The CDR3 sequence is CSAIQPGQGIEKLFF. CDR3 sequence (DNA): TGCAGTGCTATCCAACCGGGACAGGGGATCGAAAAACTGTTTTTT.

This chain connects TRBV29-1 to TRBJ2-3, with 10 bases matching TRBD2. The germline gives CDR1 SQVTM, CDR2 ANQGSEA. Trimming cost V 2 bases and J 4 bases; bases outside gene matches: 6. CDR3 length equals 15 residues. CDR3 loop: CSVELAGDGSDTQYF. CDR3 bases: TGCAGCGTTGAACTAGCGGGGGACGGATCAGATACGCAGTATTTT.

The chain joins TRBV5-1 to TRBJ2-2; the match to TRBD1 covers 8 bases. Germline V gene lookup returns CDR1 SGHRS and CDR2 YFSETQ. V dropped 4 bases and J dropped 3; count of bases not matched to a gene: 5. CDR3 length equals 15 residues. The CDR3 spells CASSPDRADTGELFF. CDR3 in DNA: TGCGCCAGCAGCCCGGACAGGGCGGACACCGGGGAGCTGTTTTTT.

The rearrangement joins TRBV10-1 to TRBJ2-7; the D gene is possibly TRBD2 (5 bases). The ends were cut back, 8 bases at V and 5 bases at J, with 16 bases in the middle. Germline V gene sequence: CDR1 WNHNN, CDR2 SYGVQD (reference sequence). The CDR3 runs to 13 residues. The CDR3 is CASERNLGDEQYF. The CDR3 region has the DNA TGCGCCAGCGAGAGGAACCTCGGGGACGAGCAGTACTTC.

The chain is built from TRBV2 and TRBJ1-4; D is unclear. Germline V gene sequence: CDR1 SNHLY, CDR2 FYNNEI. V lost 4 bases to trimming and J lost 12 bases, with 6 bases between them. The CDR3 consists of 10 residues. This CDR3 is CASSAGELFF. In DNA, the CDR3 is TGTGCCAGCAGTGCCGGGGAACTGTTTTTT.

V is TRBV6-5 and J is TRBJ2-5, with a possible D match to TRBD1 (6 bases). The CDR3 has 13 residues. Per germline, CDR1 MNHEY and CDR2 SVGAGI. Trimming took off 8 bases at V and 6 bases at J, with 16 bases between the two ends. The CDR3 DNA follows: TGTGCCAGCGCTCGCCGGGACACCAAGACCCAGTACTTC. Protein: CASARRDTKTQYF.

This clonotype was seen more than once but under ten times. CDR3: CASARTAYEQYF. CDR3 nucleotide sequence: TGTGCCAGCGCTCGGACCGCCTACGAGCAGTACTTC. The J gene is TRBJ2-7, the V gene TRBV7-8; D gene uncertain. CDR3 length: 12 amino acids. CDR1 is SGHVS, CDR2 FQNEAQ, per germline. V was pared by 8 bases and J by 2 bases, with 10 bases between.

This clonotype has at least ten counts. The chain joins TRBV5-1 to TRBJ2-7; D is ambiguous. V was trimmed by 4 bases and J by 4 bases, leaving 12 bases between them. The germline V gene encodes CDR1 SGHRS and CDR2 YFSETQ. The length of the CDR3 is 13 residues. The CDR3 protein is CASSILTDYEQYF. CDR3 sequence (DNA): TGCGCCAGCAGCATTCTGACGGATTACGAGCAGTACTTC.

This clonotype was recorded at least ten times. The rearrangement uses TRBV19 and TRBJ2-7, with a possible D match to TRBD1 (5 bases). Germline V CDR1 and CDR2: LNHDA, SQIVND (reference sequence). The CDR3 loop spans 14 amino acids. The V and J ends lost 1 base and 0 bases respectively, with 7 bases between them. The CDR3 is CASSIGQSSYEQYF. DNA of the CDR3: TGTGCCAGTAGTATAGGACAGAGCTCCTACGAGCAGTACTTC.

The chain is built from TRBV10-1 and TRBJ2-1, with D possibly matching TRBD2 (5 bases). Germline assignment: CDR1 WNHNN and CDR2 SYGVQD (reference sequence). The CDR3 is made up of 15 amino acids. The germline V and J ends were trimmed by 10 bases and 6 bases, with 22 bases remaining between them. The CDR3 protein is CATSAGESKGNEQFF. The DNA of the CDR3 is TGCGCCACCTCGGCTGGGGAGTCTAAGGGCAATGAGCAGTTCTTC.

This clonotype is categorized as medium-sized. The rearrangement uses TRBV12-3 or TRBV12-4 and TRBJ2-7; 10 bases align to TRBD1. Trimming cost V 6 bases and J 3 bases; bases outside gene matches: 8. The CDR3 is 15 amino acids. CDR3 nucleotide sequence: TGTGCCAGCAGCCACCTTGGGACAGGGGTCTACGAGCAGTACTTC. It specifies CASSHLGTGVYEQYF.

The chain uses TRBV10-3 and TRBJ1-5, with D possibly matching TRBD1 (5 bases). The CDR3 loop spans 14 amino acids. V was trimmed by 0 bases and J by 6 bases, leaving 9 bases between them. Germline CDR1 is ENHRY and CDR2 is SYGVKD. CDR3 region: CAISESPGTQPQHF. The DNA for the CDR3 is TGTGCCATCAGTGAGTCTCCAGGGACTCAGCCCCAGCATTTT.

V is TRBV7-2 and J is TRBJ2-1; tentative D call: TRBD1 (5 bases). V was shortened by 5 bases and J by 8 bases, with 16 bases between the two germline ends. Germline V CDR1 and CDR2: SGHTA, FQGNSA. This CDR3 spans 14 amino acids. The CDR3 spells CASSPYAGFDEQFF. The CDR3 DNA reads TGTGCCAGCAGCCCCTATGCAGGGTTCGATGAGCAGTTCTTC.

The chain links TRBV6-4 to TRBJ1-2, with D perhaps TRBD1 (5 bases). The V end lost 7 bases, the J end lost 8 bases, and 17 bases lay between the germline ends. Germline V gene lookup returns CDR1 MRHNA and CDR2 SNTAGT. The CDR3 extends over 13 amino acids. As DNA, the CDR3 is TGTGCCAGCACCAAAAAAGGGGTGTTCGGCTACACCTTC. Its protein is CASTKKGVFGYTF.

The CDR3 nucleotides read TGTGCCAGCAGTGATTTGGGGATTTACGAGCAGTACTTC. Amino acids: CASSDLGIYEQYF. This rearrangement joins TRBV2 to TRBJ2-7, with no clear D. The V gene lost 3 bases and the J gene lost 4 bases, with 10 bases spanning the gap. CDR3 length equals 13 residues. Germline assignment: CDR1 SNHLY and CDR2 FYNNEI.

The chain uses TRBV7-9 and TRBJ2-6, with a possible D match to TRBD1 (7 bases). V was shortened by 5 bases and J by 4 bases, with 33 bases between the two germline ends. The length of the CDR3 is 22 residues. Looked up from germline, CDR1 is SEHNR and CDR2 is FQNEAQ (reference sequence). CDR3 coding DNA: TGTGCCAGCAGCACCCTGATACTCGCGTCAGGGCAGGGGGGTGAAGGGGCCAACGTCCTGACTTTC. Amino acid sequence: CASSTLILASGQGGEGANVLTF.

In this sample, this clonotype turned up a few times. The CDR3 loop is CASSKSPGPDYEQYF. The CDR3 DNA is TGTGCCAGCAGCAAATCTCCGGGTCCCGACTACGAGCAGTACTTC. V usage is TRBV7-8 and J usage is TRBJ2-7; D is undetermined. Germline V lookup: CDR1 SGHVS, CDR2 FQNEAQ. This CDR3 has 15 residues. The V and J ends lost 5 bases and 3 bases respectively, with 17 bases between them.

This CDR3 is CASSEVGTGVNTEAFF. The CDR3 DNA follows: TGTGCCAGCAGTGAAGTAGGGACAGGGGTGAACACTGAAGCTTTCTTT. This sequence joins TRBV2 and TRBJ1-1; 10 nucleotides agree with TRBD1. This CDR3 spans 16 amino acids. The V and J ends lost 1 base and 0 bases, in that order; junction bases with no gene match: 2. Germline loops: CDR1 SNHLY, CDR2 FYNNEI.

This chain uses TRBV19 with TRBJ1-5; D unresolved. CDR3 length: 15 residues. The germline CDR1 and CDR2 sequences are LNHDA and SQIVND (reference sequence). V gave up 3 bases and J gave up 1 base, with 10 bases separating them. The CDR3 coding sequence is TGTGCCAGTAGTATTTCGTCCGGAAGCAATCAGCCCCAGCATTTT. This codes for CASSISSGSNQPQHF.